Listed here is a single TCR beta chain. What it recognizes is unknown. This specimen belongs to a study of shared clonotypes between healthy human individuals. Regarding the study as a whole: Rarefaction showed that sequencing of sorted subsets was incomplete (despite large depth).

Only in-frame clones appear in the TCRdb table, and some are missing; sequencing was by immunoSEQ multiplex PCR. The repertoire holds some 740,000 clones, with 80% to 95% as singletons. CD45RO-negative, CCR7-positively selected cells formed the naive CD8 fraction, excluding terminally differentiated effector memory CD45RA+ cells. V was pared by 5 bases and J by 7 bases, with 17 bases between. CDR1 and CDR2 from the germline V gene are SEHNR and FQNEAQ (reference sequence). This CDR3 spans 15 amino acids. Sequenced: naive CD8+ T cells sorted from blood. V is TRBV7-9 and J is TRBJ1-4; D possibly corresponds to TRBD1 (5 bases). The source of this sequence is a man between 25 and 39 years old in good health. In nucleotides, the CDR3 is TGTGCCAGCAGCCCAGTTCAGGGTTTGTCTGAAAAACTGTTTTTT. This translates into CASSPVQGLSEKLFF. Full variable domain (remainder filled in from reference TRBV7-9 and TRBJ1-4): DTGVSQNPRHKITKRGQNVTFRCDPISEHNRLYWYRQTLGQGPEFLTYFQNEAQLEKSRLLSDRFSAERPKGSFSTLEIQRTEQGDSAMYLCASSPVQGLSEKLFFGSGTQLSVL.